This entry lists 12 T cell receptor beta chains sequenced from one sample in a study of T cell repertoires in cytomegalovirus infection (dated by TCRdb to the late 2010s). Sequencing used an Illumina HiSeq 1500. The public reads were run again by TCRdb, first through fastp at Q25 and then through MiXCR, and only productive beta chains were kept. Rows with one shared CDR3 protein collapse into an entry with the most common genes and DNA. The sample table contains around 240,000 distinct CDR3 sequences; only one count was recorded for under 25% of them. The top ten clones comprise 15% to 20% of the sample. The sequencing sample was made of CD8+ T cells from PBMCs. These receptors originate from a human donor in good health (CMV status not recorded). Some clones in this sample may be carry-over from other donors' samples.

J is TRBJ2-1 and V is TRBV2; the D is unclear. Germline values: CDR1 SNHLY, CDR2 FYNNEI. This CDR3 has 13 amino acids. The V end was cut by 6 bases, the J end by 4 bases, with 10 bases between. CDR3 loop: CASRNPMYNEQFF. The CDR3 region has the DNA TGTGCCAGCAGGAACCCCATGTACAATGAGCAGTTCTTC.

This clonotype was picked up a small number of times. The CDR3 loop is CASTLGRGLEQFF. The CDR3 nucleotides read TGTGCCAGCACCCTCGGCCGGGGACTGGAGCAGTTCTTC. J is TRBJ2-1 and V is TRBV7-8, with D possibly being TRBD2 (6 bases). With 7 bases removed from V and 10 bases from J, the gap between germline ends came to 17 bases. The germline CDR1 and CDR2 sequences are SGHVS and FQNEAQ. The CDR3 length is 13 residues.

This clonotype was detected a few times. This chain connects TRBV6-8 to TRBJ1-1; no firm D call. Germline V gives CDR1 MNHGY, CDR2 SAAAGT. The CDR3 is 12 amino acids. Between the trimmed V and J ends, which lost 6 bases and 2 bases, there was a span of 7 bases. CDR3 in amino acids: CASRDINTEAFF. The CDR3 bases are TGTGCCAGCAGGGATATTAACACTGAAGCTTTCTTT.

In its sample, this clonotype was seen a few times. This chain links TRBV7-9 with TRBJ2-4; D is unresolved. Germline CDR1 reads SEHNR; CDR2 reads FQNEAQ (reference sequence). Trimming shortened V by 6 bases and J by 0 bases, and 9 bases separated the two germline ends. The CDR3 has 14 residues. This CDR3 is CASSPPLAKNIQYF. Written as DNA, the CDR3 is TGTGCCAGCAGTCCTCCTTTAGCCAAAAACATTCAGTACTTC. Using reference TRBV7-9 and TRBJ2-4 for the parts outside the CDR3, the full variable domain is DTGVSQNPRHKITKRGQNVTFRCDPISEHNRLYWYRQTLGQGPEFLTYFQNEAQLEKSRLLSDRFSAERPKGSFSTLEIQRTEQGDSAMYLCASSPPLAKNIQYFGAGTRLSVL.

This clonotype was recorded a few times. The rearrangement links TRBV6-5 to TRBJ2-2; 8 positions match TRBD2. V lost 7 bases, J lost 8 bases, and 12 bases stayed unmatched. The CDR3 has 15 residues. CDR1 is MNHEY and CDR2 is SVGAGI in the germline V gene. The CDR3 sequence is CASTLAGPQRGELFF. CDR3 DNA sequence: TGTGCCAGCACCTTAGCGGGGCCCCAACGGGGGGAGCTGTTTTTT.

There are many counts of this clonotype. The V and J genes are TRBV7-6 and TRBJ2-7; no firm D call. Germline V gene lookup returns CDR1 SGHVS and CDR2 FNYEAQ. Trimming took 4 bases from V and 6 from J, leaving 7 bases between them. The CDR3 has 11 amino acids. The CDR3 region is CASSSQSEQYF. The DNA of the CDR3 is TGTGCCAGCAGCTCCCAATCCGAGCAGTACTTC.

This clonotype was counted a few times. V and J are TRBV28 and TRBJ2-2; 7 bases are shared with TRBD1. J was trimmed by 1 base and V by 10 bases; bases with no gene match: 3. The CDR3 totals 13 residues. CDR1 MDHEN and CDR2 SYDVKM come from the germline V gene. In DNA, the CDR3 is TGTGCCAACCGACAGGGGAACACCGGGGAGCTGTTTTTT. Translated, it gives CANRQGNTGELFF.

This clonotype came up many times. The rearrangement joins TRBV28 to TRBJ1-2, with D uncertain. V lost 5 bases, J lost 8 bases, and 12 bases lay in between. Germline assignment: CDR1 MDHEN and CDR2 SYDVKM. CDR3 length equals 12 residues. CDR3 sequence: CASSPTELGYTF. The CDR3 DNA sequence: TGTGCCAGCAGTCCGACTGAATTGGGCTACACCTTC.

This clonotype was recorded a few times. The V gene is TRBV29-1, the J gene TRBJ2-7; no definite D call. Germline V gene sequence: CDR1 SQVTM, CDR2 ANQGSEA. This CDR3 contains 12 residues. This chain's CDR3 is CSARQGKYEQYF. The CDR3 nucleotides are TGCAGTGCTAGGCAAGGGAAATACGAGCAGTACTTC.

This clonotype turned up a few times. The chain recombines TRBV7-9 with TRBJ2-7, with TRBD1 as a possible D gene (5 bases). CDR1 is SEHNR and CDR2 is FQNEAQ in the germline V gene (reference sequence). V was cut by 2 bases and J by 2 bases, with 10 bases left in between. The CDR3 runs 14 residues. The CDR3: CASSLKGHPYEQYF. The CDR3 nucleotides read TGTGCCAGCAGCTTAAAAGGACACCCCTACGAGCAGTACTTC.

This clonotype showed up many times. The chain is built from TRBV7-9 and TRBJ2-2; D perhaps matches TRBD1 (6 bases). CDR1 is SEHNR and CDR2 is FQNEAQ in the germline V gene (reference sequence). CDR3 length: 16 residues. V dropped 1 base and J dropped 3 bases, with 12 bases sitting between them. The CDR3 protein is CASSLVQGTDTGELFF. The CDR3 nucleotides read TGTGCCAGCAGCTTAGTCCAGGGGACGGACACCGGGGAGCTGTTTTTT.

The chain couples TRBV20-1 to TRBJ2-7; TRBD1 matches 7 bases. Germline V gives CDR1 DFQATT, CDR2 SNEGSKA (reference sequence). The trim removed 3 bases at V and 6 bases at J, leaving 20 bases unmatched. CDR3 length equals 17 residues. Written as DNA, the CDR3 is TGCAGTGCTAGTGAACCCACAAGACAGGGTACGCTGGTCGAGCAGTACTTC. It is translated as CSASEPTRQGTLVEQYF.